This T cell receptor (beta chain) was found in a study of blood T cell repertoires in COVID-19. Study in general: The samples span acute and convalescent COVID-19 from the United States, Italy and Spain. The cDNA or gDNA used as material had been derived from T cells, B-cell-depleted T cells, or PBMCs.

This CDR3 contains 11 residues. The germline V gene has CDR1 MNHEY and CDR2 SVGAGI. Trimming took off 8 bases at V and 6 bases at J, with 10 bases between the two ends. The protocol was immunoSEQ multiplex PCR, while the TCRdb copy is restricted to in-frame clones and leaves out a portion. The sample carries about 140,000 clones, about four fifths recorded once. The chain joins TRBV6-5 to TRBJ1-2; D perhaps matches TRBD1 (6 bases). The origin of this receptor is a man younger than 40 with COVID-19, enrolled during active disease. The specimen sequenced was peripheral blood. The CDR3 is CASGQGNGYTF. CDR3 DNA: TGTGCCAGCGGCCAGGGGAATGGCTACACCTTC.